This T cell receptor beta chain was found in a study of OX40 agonist ivuxolimab in advanced cancers. Findings of the study overall: In the 0.1 to 3.0 mg/kg range, CD4+ and CD8+ blood T cells had expanded clonally by week 6.

This clone is medium-sized. Its antigen is undetermined. Other DNA sequences in this specimen translate into the identical CDR3. Sequenced by immunoSEQ multiplex PCR; TCRdb stores in-frame clones only, minus some. The table has 70,000 to 95,000 clones, approximately 94% seen once. This CDR3 comprises 15 residues. Trimming took 3 bases from V and 2 from J, leaving 14 bases between them. CDR1 is LNHDA and CDR2 is SQIVND in the germline V gene (reference sequence). The clonotype originates from an adult with an advanced solid tumor such as melanoma, head and neck, liver or kidney cancer. The source material was CD4+ or CD8+ T cells sorted from blood, sampled in a trial of the OX40 agonist ivuxolimab. The gene calls are TRBV19 and TRBJ2-7; D gene unclear. CDR3 residues: CASSIAREGPYEQYF. CDR3 DNA: TGTGCCAGTAGTATTGCACGTGAAGGGCCCTACGAGCAGTACTTC.